This entry features one TCR beta chain sequence. The sample comes from a study of blood T cell repertoires in COVID-19. Study summary: Samples of COVID-19 (acute and convalescent) were obtained from the United States, Italy and Spain. T cells, B-cell-depleted T cells, or PBMCs supplied cDNA or gDNA.

Original processing methods: The authors estimated nucleated cell counts from reference gene primer amplification. Sequenced by immunoSEQ multiplex PCR; TCRdb stores in-frame clones only, minus some. D and trimming come from the DNA, and the V and J calls and clone size come from that table. The table includes 180,000 or so clones, 70% to 90% detected once. The origin of this receptor is a woman of 80 years or more with acute or convalescent COVID-19. Sequences were obtained from peripheral blood.

CDR3 loop: CASSPRQGEKLFF. The CDR3 DNA sequence: TGTGCCAGCTCACCTCGACAGGGGGAAAAACTGTTTTTT. This chain uses TRBV18 with TRBJ1-4; TRBD1 aligns across 8 bases. The CDR3 totals 13 residues. J lost 8 bases, V lost 3 bases, and 2 bases had no gene match. Germline-derived CDR1 and CDR2 are KGHSH and LQKENI. The whole variable domain, filled in from reference TRBV18 and TRBJ1-4, reads NAGVMQNPRHLVRRRGQEARLRCSPMKGHSHVYWYRQLPEEGLKFMVYLQKENIIDESGMPKERFSAEFPKEGPSILRIQQVVRGDSAAYFCASSPRQGEKLFFGSGTQLSVL.